This passage covers 27 T cell receptor delta chains from one sample sequenced in a study of gamma-delta chains in newborns, infants, children. TCRdb fed the reads into CATT to redo clone calling. The sample contains over a thousand delta-chain clones, approximately 3% of which appear only once. Sequenced material: blood. These TCRs come from a child who was a newborn, infant or young child, either healthy, febrile or measles-vaccinated (not recorded which).

By share, this clone ranks as large. Other DNA variants within this sample encode the same CDR3. The V gene is TRDV2, the J gene TRDJ1, with TRDD3 matching 11 bases. Germline lookup yields CDR1 GEAIGNYY and CDR2 EKD. The CDR3 contains 16 residues. With V trimmed by 7 bases and J by 2 bases, 11 bases remained unmatched. This CDR3 reads CACEKLGDKETDKLIF. The CDR3 nucleotides are TGTGCCTGCGAAAAACTGGGGGATAAGGAGACCGATAAACTCATCTTT.

As regards this clone: This likely reflects a read error, since a far larger clone is one base away. The chain couples TRDV2 to TRDJ2; 9 positions agree with TRDD3. Germline CDR1 GEAIGNYY, CDR2 EKD. J was trimmed by 7 bases and V by 3 bases; bases with no gene match: 17. This CDR3 spans 18 amino acids. The CDR3 sequence: CACDPVLGIRPVKAQLFF. Written as DNA, the CDR3 is TGTGCCTGTGACCCTGTTCTGGGGATACGCCCCGTGAAAGCACAACTCTTCTTT.

With regard to this clone: Possible read error: a much larger clone is one base away. The chain couples TRDV2 to TRDJ3; TRDD3 matches at 12 bases. In germline, CDR1 is GEAIGNYY, CDR2 EKD. This CDR3 is 19 amino acids long. The CDR3 coding sequence is TGTGCCTGTGACACGGGAACTGGGGGATACTCCTGGGACACCCGACGGATGTTTTTC. It is translated as CACDTGTGGYSWDTRRMFF.

As for this clone: The protein held in TCRdb is that of a much larger clone and does not match this DNA's translation at residue 3, likely because of a read error; the protein shown is translated from the DNA. J is TRDJ3 and V is TRDV2; TRDD3 aligns across 10 bases. CDR3 length equals 17 residues. Germline V gene sequence: CDR1 GEAIGNYY, CDR2 EKD. V shed 8 bases and J 2 bases; nucleotides not matched to a gene: 8. DNA for the CDR3: TGTGCCTTGACTGGGGGATTGAACCCCTGGGACACCCGACAGATGTTTTTC. This translates into CALTGGLNPWDTRQMFF.

Relative to its sample, this clone is medium-sized. The chain joins TRDV2 to TRDJ1, with 9 bases identical to TRDD3. Germline CDR1 GEAIGNYY, CDR2 EKD. This CDR3 has 19 residues. After removal of 2 bases from V and 0 bases from J, the junction contained 15 bases not matched to a gene. The CDR3 sequence is CACDNLGDRSGYHTDKLIF. The CDR3 DNA follows: TGTGCCTGTGACAACCTGGGGGATCGGAGCGGGTACCACACCGATAAACTCATCTTT.

A word on this clone: The likely explanation is a read error, given a far larger clone one base away. V is TRDV2 and J is TRDJ1, with 9 bases lining up with TRDD3. CDR1 GEAIGNYY and CDR2 EKD come from the germline V gene. CDR3 size: 19 residues. The CDR3 DNA sequence: TGTGCCCGTGACACCGTCGACTGGGGGAGCCCAAGACAAGAGGATAAACTCATCTTT. Translated, it gives CARDTVDWGSPRQEDKLIF.

This clone was counted only a few times. With only one base between it and a far larger clone, this is likely a read error. Other nucleotide sequences from this sample produce the same CDR3. The gene calls are TRDV2 and TRDJ2, with 11 bases identical to TRDD3. Germline lookup yields CDR1 GEAIGNYY and CDR2 EKD. The CDR3 has 16 amino acids. The CDR3 region is CACDVLGDTLTAQLFF. CDR3 nucleotide sequence: TGCGCCTGTGACGTACTGGGGGATACTTTGACAGCACAACTCTTCTTT.

This clone has just one count. Since a far larger clone is one base different, this is likely a read error. This same CDR3 is encoded by further DNA sequences in the sample. DNA of the CDR3: TGTGCCTGTGACACCAGCTGGGGGATACGCTCCTGGGACACCAGACAGATGTTTTTC. Amino acids: CACDTSWGIRSWDTRQMFF. This sequence joins TRDV2 and TRDJ3; 12 positions agree with TRDD3. Germline assignment: CDR1 GEAIGNYY and CDR2 EKD. The CDR3 length is 19 residues.

In its sample, this clone is medium-sized. Distinct nucleotide sequences in the sample also encode this CDR3. The chain couples TRDV2 to TRDJ3; 12 nucleotides line up with TRDD3. Losses at the gene ends were 1 base for V and 3 bases for J; bases not matched to a gene: 6. This CDR3 comprises 19 residues. In germline, CDR1 is GEAIGNYY, CDR2 EKD. CDR3 coding DNA: TGTGCCTGTGACACTCTGGGGGATACGGTCAGCTGGGACACCCGACAGATGTTTTTC. Its translation: CACDTLGDTVSWDTRQMFF.

This clone has a handful of counts. A much larger clone sits a single nucleotide away, making a read error possible. The chain has TRDV2 and TRDJ1; 7 bases match TRDD3. Germline lookup yields CDR1 GEAIGNYY and CDR2 EKD. This CDR3 has 13 amino acids. The CDR3 sequence is CACDTWGTDRLIF. CDR3 bases: TGTGCCTGTGACACCTGGGGGACCGATAGACTCATCTTT.

A remark on this clone: A much larger clone is a single base away; this may be a read error. The chain recombines TRDV2 with TRDJ1; no clear D gene. There are 13 residues in the CDR3. V was shortened by 0 bases and J by 2 bases, with 6 bases between the two germline ends. Germline values: CDR1 GEAIGNYY, CDR2 EKD. In DNA form, the CDR3 reads TGTGCCTGTGACACCTGGGAGACCGATAAACTCATCTTT. The encoded protein is CACDTWETDKLIF.

This clone turned up a few times. A read error is possible here, since a much larger clone lies one base away. The rearrangement joins TRDV2 to TRDJ1; 8 positions agree with TRDD3. Germline V gives CDR1 GEAIGNYY, CDR2 EKD. CDR3 length: 14 amino acids. The V and J ends lost 1 base and 3 bases, in that order; junction bases with no gene match: 3. CDR3: CACDTVGDADKLIF. In nucleotides, the CDR3 is TGTGCCTGTGACACGGTGGGGGATGCCGATAAACTCATCTTT.

With regard to this clone: A much larger clone lies a single base off, so this may be a read error. The chain has TRDV2 and TRDJ1; 11 bases match TRDD3. Germline trimming cut 3 bases from V and 4 bases from J; bases unmatched to any gene: 3. The CDR3 has 14 amino acids. Germline CDR1 GEAIGNYY, CDR2 EKD. This CDR3 is CACDVLGDIDKLIF. In DNA, the CDR3 is TGTGCCTGTGACGTACTGGGGGATATCGATAAACTCATCTTT.

A remark on this clone: This may arise from a read error, as a much more abundant clone is one base away. This sequence joins TRDV2 and TRDJ3, with D possibly matching TRDD3 (6 bases). V lost 0 bases and J 0 bases, leaving 11 bases between the germline ends. The CDR3 spans 18 residues. CDR1 is GEAIGNYY, CDR2 EKD, per germline. CDR3 DNA: TGTGCCTGTGACACCGTGGGGGTTAGCTCCTGGGACACCCGACAGATGTTTTTC. Translation gives CACDTVGVSSWDTRQMFF.

Relative to its sample, this clone is large. The same CDR3 can be traced to other DNA sequences in this sample. The chain employs TRDV2 and TRDJ1; 8 bases line up with TRDD3. Unmatched junction bases numbered 20, after V lost 0 bases and J lost 0 bases. Germline V gene lookup returns CDR1 GEAIGNYY and CDR2 EKD. This CDR3 region has 21 residues. The CDR3 DNA follows: TGTGCCTGTGACACCGTGGCCCTCCCGGCGGGGGATAAAAGGGACACCGATAAACTCATCTTT. Translated: CACDTVALPAGDKRDTDKLIF.

This clone was detected only a few times. A much larger clone is a single base away; this may be a read error. Other DNA sequences in this specimen translate into the identical CDR3. The CDR3 sequence is CACDTVGGSYTDKLIF. The CDR3 bases are TGTGCCTGCGACACCGTTGGGGGGTCTTACACCGATAAACTCATCTTT. The V and J genes are TRDV2 and TRDJ1; tentative D call: TRDD3 (6 bases). The CDR3 is 16 amino acids. Germline CDR1 GEAIGNYY, CDR2 EKD.

With regard to this clone: This clone may be a read error of a much larger clone one base away. Additional DNA sequences in this sample encode the identical CDR3. The chain links TRDV2 to TRDJ1, with D tentatively TRDD3 (5 bases). Germline values: CDR1 GEAIGNYY, CDR2 EKD. The CDR3 loop spans 17 amino acids. The V and J ends lost 3 bases and 0 bases respectively, with 19 bases between them. Here the CDR3 DNA reads TGTGCCTGTGACCCTCTTGGTCGGGGACCGTACACCGATAAACTCATCTTT. Translating gives CACDPLGRGPYTDKLIF.

This sequence joins TRDV2 and TRDJ1; D is unresolved. The V end was cut by 3 bases, the J end by 0 bases, with 25 bases between. The CDR3 spans 19 residues. Germline CDR1 reads GEAIGNYY; CDR2 reads EKD. CDR3 sequence reads: CACDDLEDRSGYHTDKLIF. CDR3 DNA sequence: TGTGCCTGTGACGACCTGGAGGATCGGAGCGGGTACCACACCGATAAACTCATCTTT.

To note about this clone: This may arise from a read error, as a much more abundant clone is one base away. The same CDR3 is also encoded by other DNA sequences in this sample. The CDR3 DNA reads TGTGCCTGTGACACCGTGCTGGGGGATACGCGCCCCTACACCGATAAACTCATCTTT. This gives the protein CACDTVLGDTRPYTDKLIF. The V and J genes are TRDV2 and TRDJ1; 12 nucleotides align to TRDD3. The length of the CDR3 is 19 residues. The junction had 10 bases not matched to a gene; V was cut back by 0 bases and J by 0 bases. CDR1 is GEAIGNYY, CDR2 EKD, per germline.

A word on this clone: The amino acid sequence in TCRdb belongs to a much larger clone and departs from this DNA's translation at residue 10, likely a sequencing read error; the sequence shown is translated from the DNA. This chain uses TRDV2 with TRDJ3, with D perhaps matching TRDD2 (5 bases). The germline V gene has CDR1 GEAIGNYY and CDR2 EKD. The length of the CDR3 is 17 residues. The CDR3: CACDTTYNSRDTRQMFF. The CDR3, as DNA: TGTGCCTGTGACACTACCTACAACTCCAGGGACACCCGACAGATGTTTTTC.

This clone was counted only a few times. The chain recombines TRDV2 with TRDJ1; TRDD3 matches at 7 bases. V shed 3 bases and J 0 bases; nucleotides not matched to a gene: 9. The CDR3 is 16 residues long. Germline V gene sequence: CDR1 GEAIGNYY, CDR2 EKD. CDR3 residues: CACDGLGEPDTDKLIF. In nucleotides, the CDR3 is TGTGCCTGTGACGGGTTGGGGGAACCGGACACCGATAAACTCATCTTT.

Details on this clone: This is likely an artifact of a read error, given a far larger clone one base away. The genes are TRDV2 and TRDJ1; 9 nucleotides agree with TRDD3. The CDR3 extends over 19 amino acids. Germline trimming cut 3 bases from V and 3 bases from J; bases unmatched to any gene: 19. Germline V CDR1 and CDR2: GEAIGNYY, EKD. The CDR3 sequence is CACDDLGDARTPDADKLIF. The CDR3 coding sequence is TGTGCCTGTGACGACCTGGGGGATGCGCGGACTCCGGACGCCGATAAACTCATCTTT.

Comment on this clone: A far larger clone is only one base removed, so a read error is likely. The gene calls are TRDV2 and TRDJ3, with TRDD3 matching 12 bases. Germline values: CDR1 GEAIGNYY, CDR2 EKD. V was clipped by 4 bases and J by 0 bases; unmatched bases: 6. CDR3 length equals 19 residues. CDR3 DNA sequence: TGTGCCTGTGAAACCAGCTGGGGGATACGCTCCTGGGACACCCGACAGATGTTTTTC. Its protein product is CACETSWGIRSWDTRQMFF.

This clone occurred a few times. A single base is all that separates this from a far larger clone, so a read error is likely. Additional DNA sequences in this sample encode the identical CDR3. The chain has TRDV2 and TRDJ1; 10 bases match TRDD3. The CDR3 has 14 amino acids. J gave up 2 bases and V 3 bases, and 2 bases lay outside the gene matches. The germline CDR1 and CDR2 sequences are GEAIGNYY and EKD. The CDR3 sequence: CACDLLGDTDKLIF. In DNA form, the CDR3 reads TGTGCCTGTGACCTACTGGGGGATACCGATAAACTCATCTTT.

On this clone itself: A much larger clone differs from this one at a single base, so this may be a read error. Other DNA variants within this sample encode the same CDR3. The chain combines TRDV1 with TRDJ1; the D call may be TRDD2 or TRDD3 (5 bases each). Germline CDR1 TSWWSYY, CDR2 QGS. The CDR3 extends over 18 amino acids. CDR3 loop: CALGEPRYVPSSLDKLIF. In nucleotides, the CDR3 is TGTGCTCTCGGGGAACCGAGGTACGTCCCTTCTAGCCTAGATAAACTCATCTTT.

With respect to this clone: One junction end does not reproduce the germline sequence, and a read error may be involved. The same CDR3 is also encoded by other DNA sequences in this sample. This chain joins TRDV2 and TRDJ1; 13 nucleotides match TRDD3. In germline, CDR1 is GEAIGNYY, CDR2 EKD. The CDR3 covers 17 residues. This CDR3 reads CACDTLTGGYAPDKLIF. The CDR3 coding sequence is TGCGCCTGTGACACTTTGACTGGGGGATACGCGCCCGATAAACTCATCTTT.

Remarks on this clone: A read error is the likely source, as a far larger clone sits one nucleotide away. Different DNA sequences within this sample yield the same CDR3. The V gene is TRDV2, the J gene TRDJ1; 7 bases map to TRDD3. Germline lookup yields CDR1 GEAIGNYY and CDR2 EKD. This CDR3 comprises 18 residues. The CDR3 sequence is CACDTLGVDRSYTDKLIF. In DNA form, the CDR3 reads TGCGCCTGTGACACTCTGGGGGTTGACCGATCGTACACCGATAAACTCATCTTT.